The rows below give T cell receptor beta chains drawn from one sample of a study of chemoradiotherapy in HPV16-positive cancers. The repertoire was sequenced with immunoSEQ multiplex PCR; TCRdb's copy has only in-frame clones and lacks some. The table includes some 70,000 clones, about nine tenths detected once. The sequenced sample was blood, obtained from a patient who underwent chemoradiotherapy. The source of these receptors is a human donor with HPV-associated anogenital cancer. Each CDR3 is given with its conserved first and last residue. Each record gives: D gene, V gene, clone size, J gene, CDR3 DNA, CDR3 protein. The D gene is left open where the match is weak. Clone size is not always given. Where it is, it says once, few, many or a class for expanded clones.

d_gene: .; v_gene: TRBV7-9; abundance: .; j_gene: TRBJ2-6; CDR3nt: TGTGCCAGCAGCGCCGACAGCGTTTCCTCTGGGGCCAACGTCCTGACTTTC; CDR3aa: CASSADSVSSGANVLTF
d_gene: .; v_gene: TRBV5-6; abundance: few; j_gene: TRBJ1-6; CDR3nt: TGTGCCAGCAGCTTCAGTAATTCACCCCTCCACTTT; CDR3aa: CASSFSNSPLHF
d_gene: TRBD2; v_gene: TRBV27; abundance: .; j_gene: TRBJ2-1; CDR3nt: TGTGCCAGCAGTTCCCTAAGGACTAGGGCCCACAATGAGCAGTTCTTC; CDR3aa: CASSSLRTRAHNEQFF
d_gene: TRBD1; v_gene: TRBV11-3; abundance: .; j_gene: TRBJ1-4; CDR3nt: TGTGCCAGCAGCTTAGGACAGGGTGAAAAACTGTTTTTT; CDR3aa: CASSLGQGEKLFF
d_gene: .; v_gene: TRBV2; abundance: .; j_gene: TRBJ1-1; CDR3nt: TGTGCCAGCAGTGACTTCGGGCGCTTTGAAGCTTTCTTT; CDR3aa: CASSDFGRFEAFF
d_gene: TRBD1; v_gene: TRBV5-4; abundance: once; j_gene: TRBJ2-5; CDR3nt: TGTGCCAGCAGCTTAACGGGGACAGGGGGAGAGACCCAGTACTTC; CDR3aa: CASSLTGTGGETQYF
d_gene: TRBD2; v_gene: TRBV19; abundance: .; j_gene: TRBJ2-3; CDR3nt: TGTGCCAGTATCGATGGGGCTAGCGGGGATCCAGATACGCAGTATTTT; CDR3aa: CASIDGASGDPDTQYF
d_gene: .; v_gene: TRBV2; abundance: .; j_gene: TRBJ2-6; CDR3nt: TGTGCCAGCAGTGAAGCCACCAGGGCGGCCGGGGCCAACGTCCTGACTTTC; CDR3aa: CASSEATRAAGANVLTF
d_gene: TRBD1; v_gene: TRBV5-4; abundance: .; j_gene: TRBJ2-2; CDR3nt: TGTGCCAGCAGTTTCAAAAAAGGGACAGGGGGTTACACCGGGGAGCTGTTTTTT; CDR3aa: CASSFKKGTGGYTGELFF
d_gene: TRBD2; v_gene: TRBV7-2; abundance: .; j_gene: TRBJ2-7; CDR3nt: TGTGCCAGCAGCTTAGGCGGGAAAATAGCGGGATACGAGCAGTACTTC; CDR3aa: CASSLGGKIAGYEQYF
d_gene: TRBD2; v_gene: TRBV5-8; abundance: .; j_gene: TRBJ2-1; CDR3nt: TGTGCCAGCAGCCGGGGGACTAGCAAGGTTTTCGGATACAATGAGCAGTTCTTC; CDR3aa: CASSRGTSKVFGYNEQFF
d_gene: TRBD2; v_gene: TRBV19; abundance: .; j_gene: TRBJ2-1; CDR3nt: TGTGCCAGTAGTAGATTAGCGGGGGGAAATAATGAGCAGTTCTTC; CDR3aa: CASSRLAGGNNEQFF
d_gene: TRBD1; v_gene: TRBV2; abundance: once; j_gene: TRBJ1-2; CDR3nt: TGTGCCAGAAAAAACCCAGGGGGCAGGTCTAACTATGGCTACACCTTC; CDR3aa: CARKNPGGRSNYGYTF
d_gene: .; v_gene: TRBV6-6; abundance: .; j_gene: TRBJ2-1; CDR3nt: TGTGCCAGCTCCCAGGGCGAAAATGAGCAGTTCTTC; CDR3aa: CASSQGENEQFF
d_gene: .; v_gene: TRBV5-1; abundance: few; j_gene: TRBJ1-1; CDR3nt: TGCGCCAGCAGCTACACAGCAAACACTGAAGCTTTCTTT; CDR3aa: CASSYTANTEAFF
d_gene: .; v_gene: TRBV6-1; abundance: .; j_gene: TRBJ2-5; CDR3nt: TGTGCCAGCAGTGAAGGGGGAGCGGAGACCCAGTACTTC; CDR3aa: CASSEGGAETQYF
d_gene: .; v_gene: TRBV16; abundance: .; j_gene: TRBJ1-1; CDR3nt: TGTGCCAGCAGCCCGGTCCAGGGGACCAGCTTCACTGAAGCTTTCTTT; CDR3aa: CASSPVQGTSFTEAFF
d_gene: .; v_gene: TRBV11-3; abundance: .; j_gene: TRBJ2-2; CDR3nt: TGTGCCAGCAGCTTAGAGTCCGGGGAGCTGTTTTTT; CDR3aa: CASSLESGELFF
d_gene: TRBD2; v_gene: TRBV7-9; abundance: .; j_gene: TRBJ2-1; CDR3nt: TGTGCCAGCCTACCGGGACTAGATAACAGTGAGCAGTTCTTC; CDR3aa: CASLPGLDNSEQFF
d_gene: .; v_gene: TRBV10-1; abundance: .; j_gene: TRBJ2-1; CDR3nt: TGCGCCAGCAGTGATGCGGGCCAGGGGAAAAATGAGCAGTTCTTC; CDR3aa: CASSDAGQGKNEQFF
d_gene: .; v_gene: TRBV7-2; abundance: few; j_gene: TRBJ2-7; CDR3nt: TGTGCCAGCAGCTTACGACAGCCCTACGAGCAGTACTTC; CDR3aa: CASSLRQPYEQYF
d_gene: .; v_gene: TRBV7-9; abundance: .; j_gene: TRBJ1-1; CDR3nt: TGTGCCAGCAGCGGACCCCGGACAGCCTACGAAGAAGCTTTCTTT; CDR3aa: CASSGPRTAYEEAFF
d_gene: .; v_gene: TRBV2; abundance: .; j_gene: TRBJ1-6; CDR3nt: TGTGCCAATCTACCATTATCGCCGAATTCACCCCTCCACTTT; CDR3aa: CANLPLSPNSPLHF